This T cell receptor (beta chain) was sequenced during a study of CD8 T cells in Susac syndrome. RNA totalling roughly 0.45 to 1 ug underwent reverse transcription with random hexamers. Amplification of TCR beta CDR3 was carried out by immunoSEQ multiplex PCR, which covered 54 Vbeta and 13 Jbeta segments. A single record per CDR3 protein comes from TCRdb applying MiXCR to the immunoSEQ multiplex PCR reads. The sample has about 300,000 distinct CDR3 sequences; under 95% are singletons. The CDR3 spans 14 residues. CDR1 is LNHDA and CDR2 is SQIVND in the germline V gene (reference sequence). The V and J ends lost 4 bases and 2 bases, in that order; junction bases with no gene match: 4. Sequencing of TCR beta was performed on blood CD8+ and CD4+ T cells. Patients with stable or active relapsing-remitting disease, all of them treatment-naive, made up the multiple sclerosis controls. CD8+ and CD4+ T cells were negatively isolated; TEMRA cells were FACS-enriched.

The source material was CD4+ T cells from PBMCs. The V and J genes are TRBV19 and TRBJ2-7, with 8 bases identical to TRBD1. The sequence was collected from a human donor with multiple sclerosis. CDR3 nucleotide sequence: TGTGCCAGTAGTAGGACAGGGATCGCCTACGAGCAGTACTTC. This sequence encodes CASSRTGIAYEQYF.